This T cell receptor (beta chain) was sequenced in a study of technical replicates of blood from a handful of donors. Using immunoSEQ multiplex PCR, the repertoire was profiled, and TCRdb retains in-frame clones only, with some absent. The sample lists under 95,000 clones; 90% to 95% were seen once. From germline, CDR1 is MNHEY and CDR2 SVGAGI. This CDR3 contains 13 residues. V was pared by 6 bases and J by 6 bases, with 11 bases between. The TCR originated in a human donor in good health. Some clones in this sample may be carry-over from other donors' samples. The chain carries TRBV6-5 and TRBJ1-4; D is unresolved. Sequenced: T cells isolated from PBMCs. CDR3 in amino acids: CASSLPPYEKLFF. CDR3 sequence (DNA): TGTGCCAGCAGCCTCCCCCCTTATGAAAAACTGTTTTTT.